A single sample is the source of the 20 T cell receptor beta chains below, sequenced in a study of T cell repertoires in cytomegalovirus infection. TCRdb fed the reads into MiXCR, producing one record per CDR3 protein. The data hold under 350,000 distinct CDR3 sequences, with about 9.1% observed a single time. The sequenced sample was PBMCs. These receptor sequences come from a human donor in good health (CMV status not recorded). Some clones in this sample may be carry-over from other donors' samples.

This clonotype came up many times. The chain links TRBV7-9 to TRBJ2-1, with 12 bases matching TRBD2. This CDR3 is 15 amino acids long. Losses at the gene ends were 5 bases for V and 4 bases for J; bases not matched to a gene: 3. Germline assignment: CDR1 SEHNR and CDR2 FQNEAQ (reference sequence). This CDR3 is CASSLGLAGYNEQFF. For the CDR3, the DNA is TGTGCCAGCAGCCTCGGACTAGCGGGATACAATGAGCAGTTCTTC.

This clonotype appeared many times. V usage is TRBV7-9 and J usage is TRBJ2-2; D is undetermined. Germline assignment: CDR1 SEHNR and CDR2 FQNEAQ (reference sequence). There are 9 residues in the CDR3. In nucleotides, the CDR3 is TGTGCGGACGGCGGGGAGCTGTTTTTT. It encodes CADGGELFF.

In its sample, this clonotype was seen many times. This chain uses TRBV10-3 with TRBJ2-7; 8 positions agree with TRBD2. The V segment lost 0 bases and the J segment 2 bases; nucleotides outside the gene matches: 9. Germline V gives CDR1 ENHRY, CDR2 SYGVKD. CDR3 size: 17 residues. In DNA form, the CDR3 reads TGTGCCATCAGTGAGTCGATCGGCGGGGGGTCTGCCTACGAGCAGTACGTC. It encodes CAISESIGGGSAYEQYV.

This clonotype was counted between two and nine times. CDR3 amino acids: CSARDGLPGRRYEQFF. CDR3 DNA: TGCAGTGCTAGAGATGGGCTACCGGGGAGGAGGTATGAGCAGTTCTTC. The chain joins TRBV20-1 to TRBJ2-1; tentative D call: TRBD2 (6 bases). Germline V gene lookup returns CDR1 DFQATT and CDR2 SNEGSKA (reference sequence). V shed 0 bases and J shed 8 bases, with 20 bases lying between them. The CDR3 runs 16 residues.

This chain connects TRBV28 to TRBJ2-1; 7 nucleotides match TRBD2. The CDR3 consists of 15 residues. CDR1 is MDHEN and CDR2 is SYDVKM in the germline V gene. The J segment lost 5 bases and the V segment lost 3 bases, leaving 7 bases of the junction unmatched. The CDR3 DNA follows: TGTGCCAGCAGTTTTCTCCAGACTAGCAACAATGAGCAGTTCTTC. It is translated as CASSFLQTSNNEQFF.

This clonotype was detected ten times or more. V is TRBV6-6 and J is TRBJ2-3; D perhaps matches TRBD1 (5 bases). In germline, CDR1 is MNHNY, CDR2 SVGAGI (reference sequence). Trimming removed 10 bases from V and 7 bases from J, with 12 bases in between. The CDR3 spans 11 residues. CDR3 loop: CATRGQNTQYF. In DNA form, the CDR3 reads TGTGCCACGCGCGGACAAAATACGCAGTATTTT.

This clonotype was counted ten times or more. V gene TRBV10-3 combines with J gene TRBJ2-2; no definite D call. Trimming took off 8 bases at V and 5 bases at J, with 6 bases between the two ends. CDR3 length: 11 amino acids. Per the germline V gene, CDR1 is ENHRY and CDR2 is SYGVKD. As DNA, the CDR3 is TGTGCCATCCTAAATACCGGGGAGCTGTTTTTT. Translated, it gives CAILNTGELFF.

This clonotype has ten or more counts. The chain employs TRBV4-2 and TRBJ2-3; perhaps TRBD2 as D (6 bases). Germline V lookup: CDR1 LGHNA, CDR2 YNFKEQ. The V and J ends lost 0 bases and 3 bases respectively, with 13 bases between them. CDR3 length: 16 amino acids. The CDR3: CASSQESGVRTDTQYF. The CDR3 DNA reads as TGTGCCAGCAGCCAAGAATCGGGGGTTCGAACAGATACGCAGTATTTT.

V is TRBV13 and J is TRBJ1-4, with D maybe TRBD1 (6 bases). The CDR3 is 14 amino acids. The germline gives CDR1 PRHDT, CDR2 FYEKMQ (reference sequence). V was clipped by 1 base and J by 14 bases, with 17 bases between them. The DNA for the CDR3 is TGTGCCAGCAGCTTAGAGGGACATCGCCGAGGGCTGTTTTTT. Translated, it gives CASSLEGHRRGLFF.

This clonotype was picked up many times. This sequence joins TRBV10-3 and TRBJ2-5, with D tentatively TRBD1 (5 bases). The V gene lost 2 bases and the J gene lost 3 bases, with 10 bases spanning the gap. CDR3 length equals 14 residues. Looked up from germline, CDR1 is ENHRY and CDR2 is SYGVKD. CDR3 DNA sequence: TGTGCCATCAGTGAGCTAGGGGCGGAAGAGACCCAGTACTTC. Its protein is CAISELGAEETQYF.

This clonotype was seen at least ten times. CDR3 sequence: CASSSNTGGNQPQHF. The CDR3 DNA follows: TGTGCCAGCAGCTCCAATACAGGGGGCAATCAGCCCCAGCATTTT. The V gene is TRBV7-8, the J gene TRBJ1-5; 7 nucleotides line up with TRBD1. Germline trimming cut 4 bases from V and 2 bases from J; bases unmatched to any gene: 5. The length of the CDR3 is 15 residues. Germline CDR1 is SGHVS and CDR2 is FQNEAQ.

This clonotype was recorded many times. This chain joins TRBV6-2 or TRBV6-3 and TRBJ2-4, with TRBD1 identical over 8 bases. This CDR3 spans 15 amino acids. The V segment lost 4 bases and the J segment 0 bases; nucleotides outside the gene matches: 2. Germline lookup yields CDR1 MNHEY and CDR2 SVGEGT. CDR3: CASSLDRVAKNIQYF. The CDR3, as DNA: TGTGCCAGCAGTTTGGACAGGGTAGCCAAAAACATTCAGTACTTC.

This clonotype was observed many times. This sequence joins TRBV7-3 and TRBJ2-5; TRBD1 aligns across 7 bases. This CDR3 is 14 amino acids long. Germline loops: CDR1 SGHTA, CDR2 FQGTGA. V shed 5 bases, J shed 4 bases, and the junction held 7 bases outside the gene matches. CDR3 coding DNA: TGTGCCAGCAGCAAGAGGGGGCGCGTAGAGACCCAGTACTTC. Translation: CASSKRGRVETQYF. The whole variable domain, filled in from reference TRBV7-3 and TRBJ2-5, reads GAGVSQTPSNKVTEKGKYVELRCDPISGHTALYWYRQSLGQGPEFLIYFQGTGAADDSGLPNDRFFAVRPEGSVSTLKIQRTERGDSAVYLCASSKRGRVETQYFGPGTRLLVL.

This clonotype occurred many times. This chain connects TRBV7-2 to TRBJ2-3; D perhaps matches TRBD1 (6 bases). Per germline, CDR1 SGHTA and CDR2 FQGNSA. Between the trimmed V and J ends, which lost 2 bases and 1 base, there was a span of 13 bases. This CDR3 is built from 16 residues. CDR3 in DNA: TGTGCCAGCAGCTTAAGCCTCAGGGGTGGCACAGATACGCAGTATTTT. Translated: CASSLSLRGGTDTQYF.

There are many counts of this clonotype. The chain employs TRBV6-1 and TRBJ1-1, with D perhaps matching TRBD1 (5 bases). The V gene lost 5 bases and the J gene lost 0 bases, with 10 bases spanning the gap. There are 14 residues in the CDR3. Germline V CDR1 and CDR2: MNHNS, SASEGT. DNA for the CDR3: TGTGCCAGCAGTTGGGGCGGTTTGAACACTGAAGCTTTCTTT. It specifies CASSWGGLNTEAFF.

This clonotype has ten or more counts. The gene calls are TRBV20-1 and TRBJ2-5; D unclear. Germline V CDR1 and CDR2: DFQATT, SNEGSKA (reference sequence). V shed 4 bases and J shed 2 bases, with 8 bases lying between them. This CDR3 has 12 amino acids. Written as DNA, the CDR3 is TGCAGTGCTATGGCGGTTCAAGAGACCCAGTACTTC. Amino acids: CSAMAVQETQYF.

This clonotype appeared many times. In DNA form, the CDR3 reads TGTGCCAGCAGTGAAGCGATTGGGCAGGGGGACACTGAAGCTTTCTTT. Translating it yields CASSEAIGQGDTEAFF. The J gene is TRBJ1-1, the V gene TRBV6-1; 7 bases map to TRBD1. The germline CDR1 and CDR2 sequences are MNHNS and SASEGT. The CDR3 covers 16 residues. V shed 0 bases and J 3 bases; nucleotides not matched to a gene: 7.

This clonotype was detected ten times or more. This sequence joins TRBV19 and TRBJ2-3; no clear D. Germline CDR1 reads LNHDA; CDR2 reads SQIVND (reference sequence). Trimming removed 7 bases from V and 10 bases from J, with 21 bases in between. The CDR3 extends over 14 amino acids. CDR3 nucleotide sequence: TGTGCCAGTACCTCTCCCGAGTGGAGTCACGCGCAGTATTTT. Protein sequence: CASTSPEWSHAQYF. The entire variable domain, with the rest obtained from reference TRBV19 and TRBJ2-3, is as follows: DGGITQSPKYLFRKEGQNVTLSCEQNLNHDAMYWYRQDPGQGLRLIYYSQIVNDFQKGDIAEGYSVSREKKESFPLTVTSAQKNPTAFYLCASTSPEWSHAQYFGPGTRLTVL.

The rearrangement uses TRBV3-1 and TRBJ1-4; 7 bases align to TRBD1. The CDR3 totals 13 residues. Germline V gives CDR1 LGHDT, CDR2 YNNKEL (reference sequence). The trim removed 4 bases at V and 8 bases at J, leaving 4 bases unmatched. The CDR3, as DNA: TGTGCCAGCAGCCGACAGGGATCCGAAAAACTGTTTTTT. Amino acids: CASSRQGSEKLFF.

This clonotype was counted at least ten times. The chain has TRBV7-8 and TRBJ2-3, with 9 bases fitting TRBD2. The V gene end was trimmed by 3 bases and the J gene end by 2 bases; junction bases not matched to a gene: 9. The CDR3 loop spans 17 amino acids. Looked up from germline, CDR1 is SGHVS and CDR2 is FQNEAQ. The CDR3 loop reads CASSFGAGGHPTDTQYF. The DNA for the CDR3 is TGTGCCAGCAGCTTCGGAGCGGGGGGCCACCCCACAGATACGCAGTATTTT.